This T cell receptor beta chain was identified in a study of shared clonotypes between healthy human individuals. Study-wide results and limits: Naive subsets usually exceeded memory subsets in estimated richness. The sharing of approximately 5.1% of naive CD4 clonotypes was seen across a few donors.

Regarding this clone: Its antigen is currently unknown.

This CDR3 has 17 residues. The germline gives CDR1 SGHTA, CDR2 FQGTGA. Unmatched junction bases numbered 15, after V lost 1 base and J lost 10 bases. Donors comprised only Caucasian adults living in Nashville, Tennessee. CD45RA+ naive and CD45RA-negative memory subsets were separated from CD4+ cells. The assay was immunoSEQ multiplex PCR, and TCRdb's table has in-frame clones only and misses some. The table includes 1 million to 1.3 million clones, around three quarters detected once. The sequence derives from a man aged 18 to 29 in good health. Some clones in this sample may be carry-over from other donors' samples. The rearrangement joins TRBV7-3 to TRBJ2-1; 8 positions match TRBD1. Input material: memory CD4+ T cells from PBMCs. The subset here: CD45RA-negative fraction. Here the CDR3 reads CASSLILPGGGRVEQFF. In nucleotides, the CDR3 is TGTGCCAGCAGCTTAATTCTTCCAGGGGGCGGGCGGGTCGAGCAGTTCTTC.